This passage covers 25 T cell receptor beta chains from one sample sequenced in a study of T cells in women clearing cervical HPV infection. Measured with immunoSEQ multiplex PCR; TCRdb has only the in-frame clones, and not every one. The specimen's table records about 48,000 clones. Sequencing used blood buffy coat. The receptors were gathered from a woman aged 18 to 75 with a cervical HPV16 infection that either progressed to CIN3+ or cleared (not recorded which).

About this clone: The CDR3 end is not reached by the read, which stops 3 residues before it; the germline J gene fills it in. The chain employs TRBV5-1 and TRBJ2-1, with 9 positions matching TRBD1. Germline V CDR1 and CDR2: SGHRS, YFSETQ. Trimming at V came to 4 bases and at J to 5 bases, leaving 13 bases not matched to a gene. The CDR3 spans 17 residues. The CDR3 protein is CASSPTGGAGSDNEQFF. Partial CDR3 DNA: TGCGCCAGCAGCCCTACAGGGGGCGCGGGTTCCGACAATGAG. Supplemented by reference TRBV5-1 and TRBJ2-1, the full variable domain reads KAGVTQTPRYLIKTRGQQVTLSCSPISGHRSVSWYQQTPGQGLQFLFEYFSETQRNKGNFPGRFSGRQFSNSRSEMNVSTLELGDSALYLCASSPTGGAGSDNEQFFGPGTRLTVL.

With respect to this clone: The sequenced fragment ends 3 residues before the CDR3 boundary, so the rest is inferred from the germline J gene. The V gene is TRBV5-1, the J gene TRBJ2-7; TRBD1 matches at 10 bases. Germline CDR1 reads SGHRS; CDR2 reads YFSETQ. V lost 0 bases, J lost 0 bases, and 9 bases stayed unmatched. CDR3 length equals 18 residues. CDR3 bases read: TGCGCCAGCAGCTTGGGGGGACAGGGGATCATTGGCTCCTACGAG. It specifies CASSLGGQGIIGSYE. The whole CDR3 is CASSLGGQGIIGSYEQYF.

The sequenced part of the CDR3 DNA is TGTGCCAGCTCACCCATTAGCGGGGCACGATCAGCCCGCTACGAG. Encoded protein: CASSPISGARSARYE. The whole CDR3 sequence reads CASSPISGARSARYEQYF. The V gene is TRBV18, the J gene TRBJ2-7, with 8 positions matching TRBD2. The read comes to an end 3 residues before the CDR3 does, leaving the germline J gene to fill in the end. The CDR3 runs 18 residues. Trimming at V came to 3 bases and at J to 3 bases, leaving 16 bases not matched to a gene. Per the germline V gene, CDR1 is KGHSH and CDR2 is LQKENI. Using reference TRBV18 and TRBJ2-7 for the parts outside the CDR3, the full variable domain is NAGVMQNPRHLVRRRGQEARLRCSPMKGHSHVYWYRQLPEEGLKFMVYLQKENIIDESGMPKERFSAEFPKEGPSILRIQQVVRGDSAAYFCASSPISGARSARYEQYFGPGTRLTVT.

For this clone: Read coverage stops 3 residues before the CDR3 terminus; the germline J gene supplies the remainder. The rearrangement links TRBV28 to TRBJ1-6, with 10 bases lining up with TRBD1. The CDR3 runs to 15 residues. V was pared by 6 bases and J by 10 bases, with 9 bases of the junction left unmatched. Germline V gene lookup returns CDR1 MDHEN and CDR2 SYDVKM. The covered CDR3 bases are TGTGCCAGCAGGAGACCCGGGACAGGGGACTCACCC. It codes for CASRRPGTGDSP. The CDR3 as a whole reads CASRRPGTGDSPLHF.

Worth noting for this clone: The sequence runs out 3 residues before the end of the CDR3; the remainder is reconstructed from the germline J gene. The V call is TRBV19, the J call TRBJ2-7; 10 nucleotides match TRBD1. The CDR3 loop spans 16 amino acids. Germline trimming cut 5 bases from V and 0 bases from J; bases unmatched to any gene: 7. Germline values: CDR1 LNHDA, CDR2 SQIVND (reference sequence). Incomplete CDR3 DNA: TGTGCCAGTAGTTTAGGACAGGGGGGTTACTCCTACGAG. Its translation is CASSLGQGGYSYE. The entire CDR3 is CASSLGQGGYSYEQYF.

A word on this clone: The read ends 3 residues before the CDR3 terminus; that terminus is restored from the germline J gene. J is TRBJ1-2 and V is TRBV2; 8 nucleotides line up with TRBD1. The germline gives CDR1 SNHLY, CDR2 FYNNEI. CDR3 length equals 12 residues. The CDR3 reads CASSGVTGVYTF. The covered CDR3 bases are TGTGCCAGCAGTGGGGTGACAGGGGTG.

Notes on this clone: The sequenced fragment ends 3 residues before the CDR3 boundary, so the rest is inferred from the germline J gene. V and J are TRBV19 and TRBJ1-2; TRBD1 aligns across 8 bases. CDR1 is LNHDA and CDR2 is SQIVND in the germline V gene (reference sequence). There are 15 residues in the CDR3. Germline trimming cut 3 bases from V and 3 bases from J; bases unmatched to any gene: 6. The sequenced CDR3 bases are TGTGCCAGTAGTATGGATGCACAGGGGGACTATGGC. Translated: CASSMDAQGDYG. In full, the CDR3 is CASSMDAQGDYGYTF.

CDR3 in amino acids: CASSQAASGHYEQYF. The sequenced CDR3 bases are TGCGCCAGCAGCCAAGCAGCTAGCGGCCACTACGAG. This rearrangement joins TRBV4-1 to TRBJ2-7, with 7 bases identical to TRBD2. The DNA ends 3 residues before the CDR3 does, and the rest of the CDR3 is filled in from the germline J gene. The CDR3 spans 15 residues. The V gene's germline CDR1 is MGHRA and CDR2 YSYEKL. V lost 1 base and J lost 3; bases outside the gene matches: 6.

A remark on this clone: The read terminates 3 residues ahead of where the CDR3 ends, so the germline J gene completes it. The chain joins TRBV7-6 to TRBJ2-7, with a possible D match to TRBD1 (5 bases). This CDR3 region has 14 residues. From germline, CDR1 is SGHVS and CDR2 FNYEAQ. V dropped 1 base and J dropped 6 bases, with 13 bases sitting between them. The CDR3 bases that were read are TGTGCCAGCAGCTTAGTTACAGGTCGAGGCGAG. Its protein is CASSLVTGRGE. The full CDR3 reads CASSLVTGRGEQYF.

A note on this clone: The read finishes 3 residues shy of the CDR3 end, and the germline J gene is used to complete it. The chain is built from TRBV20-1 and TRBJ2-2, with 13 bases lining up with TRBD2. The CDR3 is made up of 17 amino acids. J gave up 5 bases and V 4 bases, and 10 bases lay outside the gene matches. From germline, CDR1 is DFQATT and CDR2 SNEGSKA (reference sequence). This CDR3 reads CSANQLRTSGRTGELFF. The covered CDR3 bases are TGCAGTGCTAATCAGCTGCGGACTAGCGGGAGAACCGGGGAG.

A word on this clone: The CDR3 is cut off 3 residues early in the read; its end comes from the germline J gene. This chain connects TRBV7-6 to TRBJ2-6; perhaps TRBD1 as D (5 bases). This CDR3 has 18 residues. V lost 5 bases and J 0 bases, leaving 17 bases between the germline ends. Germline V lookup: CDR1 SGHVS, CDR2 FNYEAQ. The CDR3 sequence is CASSLPRGSGSGANVLTF. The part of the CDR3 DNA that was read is TGTGCCAGCAGCCTTCCTAGGGGTTCGGGCTCTGGGGCCAACGTC.

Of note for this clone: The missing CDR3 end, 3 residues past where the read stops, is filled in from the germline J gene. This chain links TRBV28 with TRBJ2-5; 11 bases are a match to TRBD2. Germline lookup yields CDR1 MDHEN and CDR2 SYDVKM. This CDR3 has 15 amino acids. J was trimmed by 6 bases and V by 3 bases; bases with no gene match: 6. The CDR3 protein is CASSFGTSGKQTQYF. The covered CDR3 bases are TGTGCCAGCAGTTTCGGGACTAGCGGCAAACAGACC.

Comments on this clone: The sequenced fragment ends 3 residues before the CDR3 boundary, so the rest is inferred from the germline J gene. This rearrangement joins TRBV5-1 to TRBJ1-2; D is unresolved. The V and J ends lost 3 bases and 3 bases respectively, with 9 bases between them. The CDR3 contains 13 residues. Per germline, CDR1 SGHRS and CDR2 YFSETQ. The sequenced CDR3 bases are TGCGCCAGCAGCTCCCACGGGGACTATGGC. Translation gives CASSSHGDYG. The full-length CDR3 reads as CASSSHGDYGYTF.

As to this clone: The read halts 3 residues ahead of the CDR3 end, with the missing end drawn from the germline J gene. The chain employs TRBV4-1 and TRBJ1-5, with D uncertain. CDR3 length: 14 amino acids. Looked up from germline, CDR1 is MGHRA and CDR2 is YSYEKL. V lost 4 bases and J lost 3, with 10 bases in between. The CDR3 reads CASSPPTFNQPQHF. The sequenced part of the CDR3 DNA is TGCGCCAGCAGCCCGCCGACATTCAATCAGCCC.

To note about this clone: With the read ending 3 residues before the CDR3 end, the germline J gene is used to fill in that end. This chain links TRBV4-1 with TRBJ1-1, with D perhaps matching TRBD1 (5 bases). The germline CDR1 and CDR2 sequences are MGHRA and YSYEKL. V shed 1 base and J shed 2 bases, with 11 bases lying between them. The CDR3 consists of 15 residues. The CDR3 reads CASSQVWGGNTEAFF. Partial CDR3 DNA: TGCGCCAGCAGCCAAGTGTGGGGCGGAAACACTGAA.

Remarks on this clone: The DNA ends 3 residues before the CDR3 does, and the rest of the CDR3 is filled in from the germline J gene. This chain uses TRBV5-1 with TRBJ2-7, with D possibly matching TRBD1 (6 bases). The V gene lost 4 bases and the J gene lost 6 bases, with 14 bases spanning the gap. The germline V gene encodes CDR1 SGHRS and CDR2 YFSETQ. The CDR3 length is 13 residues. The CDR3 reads CASSRDKIGEQYF. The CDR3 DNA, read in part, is TGCGCCAGCAGCCGGGACAAGATCGGCGAG.

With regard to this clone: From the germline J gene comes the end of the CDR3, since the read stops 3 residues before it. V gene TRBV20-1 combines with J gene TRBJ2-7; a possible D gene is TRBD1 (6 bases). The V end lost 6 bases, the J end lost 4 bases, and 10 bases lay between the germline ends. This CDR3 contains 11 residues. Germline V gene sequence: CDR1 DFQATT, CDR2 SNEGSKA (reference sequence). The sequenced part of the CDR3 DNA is TGCAGTGCAACGGGACAATACGAG. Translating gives CSATGQYE. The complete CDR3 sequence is CSATGQYEQYF.

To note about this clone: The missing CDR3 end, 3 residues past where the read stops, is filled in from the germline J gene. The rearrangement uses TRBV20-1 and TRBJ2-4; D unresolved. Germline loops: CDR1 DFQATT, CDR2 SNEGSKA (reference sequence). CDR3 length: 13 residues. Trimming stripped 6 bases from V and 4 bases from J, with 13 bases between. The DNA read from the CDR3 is TGCAGTGCCAAAGACTTGGTAAAAAACATT. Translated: CSAKDLVKNI. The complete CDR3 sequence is CSAKDLVKNIQYF.

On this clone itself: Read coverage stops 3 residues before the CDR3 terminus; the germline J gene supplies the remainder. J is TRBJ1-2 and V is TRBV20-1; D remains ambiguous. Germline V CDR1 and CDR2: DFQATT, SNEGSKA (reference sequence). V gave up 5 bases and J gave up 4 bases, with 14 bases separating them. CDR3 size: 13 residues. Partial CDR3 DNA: TGCAGTGCTTACCGTCTAGACGGCTATGGC. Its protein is CSAYRLDGYG. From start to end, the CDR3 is CSAYRLDGYGYTF.

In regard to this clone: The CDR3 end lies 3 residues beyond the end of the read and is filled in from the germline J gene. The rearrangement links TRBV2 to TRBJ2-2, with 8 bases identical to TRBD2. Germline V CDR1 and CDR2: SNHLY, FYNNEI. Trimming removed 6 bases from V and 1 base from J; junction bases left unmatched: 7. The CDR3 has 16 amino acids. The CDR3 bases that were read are TGTGCCAGCAGGGTCCCCGGGGGGGGGAACACCGGGGAG. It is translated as CASRVPGGGNTGE. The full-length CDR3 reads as CASRVPGGGNTGELFF.

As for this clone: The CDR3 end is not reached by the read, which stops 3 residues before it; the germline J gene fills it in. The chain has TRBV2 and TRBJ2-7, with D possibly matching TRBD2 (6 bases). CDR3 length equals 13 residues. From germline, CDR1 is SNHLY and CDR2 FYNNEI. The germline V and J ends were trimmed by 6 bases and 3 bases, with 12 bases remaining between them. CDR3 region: CASRPGLIYEQYF. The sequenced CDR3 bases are TGTGCCAGCAGACCGGGACTGATCTACGAG.

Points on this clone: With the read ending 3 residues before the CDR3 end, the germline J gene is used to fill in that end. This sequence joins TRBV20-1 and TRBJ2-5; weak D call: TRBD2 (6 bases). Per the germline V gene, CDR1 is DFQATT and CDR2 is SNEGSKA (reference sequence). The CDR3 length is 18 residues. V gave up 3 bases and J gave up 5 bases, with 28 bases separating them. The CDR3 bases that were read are TGCAGTGCTAGCTCTTCGAGTGTAAGCCTTCGAGGAGGGGAGACC. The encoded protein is CSASSSSVSLRGGET. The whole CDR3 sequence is CSASSSSVSLRGGETQYF.

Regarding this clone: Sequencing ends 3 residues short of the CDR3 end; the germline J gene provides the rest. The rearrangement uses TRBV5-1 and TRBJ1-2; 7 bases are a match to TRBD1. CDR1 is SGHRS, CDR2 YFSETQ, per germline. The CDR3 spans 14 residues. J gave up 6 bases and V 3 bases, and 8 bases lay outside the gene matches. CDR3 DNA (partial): TGCGCCAGCAGCTACCTAACAGGGGAGAATGGC. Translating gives CASSYLTGENG. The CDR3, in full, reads CASSYLTGENGYTF. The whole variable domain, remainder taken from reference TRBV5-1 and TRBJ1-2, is KAGVTQTPRYLIKTRGQQVTLSCSPISGHRSVSWYQQTPGQGLQFLFEYFSETQRNKGNFPGRFSGRQFSNSRSEMNVSTLELGDSALYLCASSYLTGENGYTFGSGTRLTVV.

The DNA read from the CDR3 is TGTGCCAGCAGCCTTACGCTCAGTAACTATGGC. Encoded protein: CASSLTLSNYG. The CDR3 in its entirety is CASSLTLSNYGYTF. This chain links TRBV7-9 with TRBJ1-2; no firm D call. From the germline J gene comes the end of the CDR3, since the read stops 3 residues before it. CDR3 size: 14 residues. In germline, CDR1 is SEHNR, CDR2 FQNEAQ (reference sequence). V gave up 5 bases and J gave up 1 base, with 11 bases separating them.

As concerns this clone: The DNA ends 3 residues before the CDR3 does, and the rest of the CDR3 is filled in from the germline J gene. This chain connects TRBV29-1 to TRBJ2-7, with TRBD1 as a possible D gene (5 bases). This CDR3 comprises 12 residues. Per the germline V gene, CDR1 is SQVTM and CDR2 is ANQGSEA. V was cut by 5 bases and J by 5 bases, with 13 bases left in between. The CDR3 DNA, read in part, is TGCAGCGTTCGGTCAGGGTTCGACGAG. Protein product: CSVRSGFDE. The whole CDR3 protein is CSVRSGFDEQYF.